The clone carrying this T cell receptor beta chain was counted ten times or more. Its antigen remains unknown. This sample is drawn from a study of T cells after yellow fever vaccination. Points from the study as a whole: Though it reached lower strength, the secondary response hit its peak faster, day 5 versus 15. A minor fraction of clonotypes spanned both CD4 and CD8 compartments.

Researchers made TCR cDNA using 5'RACE template switching, and this step added a universal primer site and UMIs. TCRdb passed the 5' RACE reads through MiXCR, listing each CDR3 protein once. The data hold over 110,000 distinct CDR3 sequences, with less than 9.5% observed a single time. The sample here was CD4+ T cells sorted from PBMCs, taken 5 days after the yellow fever booster vaccination. The TCR sequence derives from a man in his thirties or forties who received the YFV17D yellow fever vaccine.

The CDR3 reads CASSVVPGTYEQYF. The DNA of the CDR3 is TGTGCCAGCAGCGTAGTGCCAGGAACCTACGAGCAGTACTTC. The V call is TRBV9, the J call TRBJ2-7; D gene ambiguous. CDR1 SGDLS and CDR2 YYNGEE come from the germline V gene. The CDR3 runs to 14 residues. V lost 0 bases and J lost 2, with 9 bases in between. Together with reference TRBV9 and TRBJ2-7, the CDR3 gives the full variable domain: DSGVTQTPKHLITATGQRVTLRCSPRSGDLSVYWYQQSLDQGLQFLIQYYNGEERAKGNILERFSAQQFPDLHSELNLSSLELGDSALYFCASSVVPGTYEQYFGPGTRLTVT.